This T cell receptor (beta chain) was recovered during a study of CD4 T cells in relation to SARS-CoV-2 and coronaviruses. Study summary: After roughly ten days of antigen culture, PBMC TCR beta CDR3s were sequenced. General study findings and limits: About 65% of donors had memory CD4+ clonotypes crossrecognizing SARS-CoV-2 and common cold coronavirus spike. This crossreactivity analysis covered spike protein alone, no other viral proteins. Memory recall responses, not primary responses primed in culture, are what the assay detects.

The method was immunoSEQ multiplex PCR; TCRdb's version includes in-frame clones alone and lacks a portion of them. This sample has 35,000 to 45,000 clones, with about four fifths found just once. A word on this clone: The antigen is unknown.

The V and J ends lost 4 bases and 13 bases respectively, with 19 bases between them. The germline V gene encodes CDR1 MNHEY and CDR2 SVGEGT. This CDR3 has 13 residues. This sequence joins TRBV6-2 or TRBV6-3 and TRBJ2-5; D possibly corresponds to TRBD1 (5 bases). The sample consisted of naive CD4+ T cells from PBMCs, cultured in vitro. Described subset: naive CD4+ T cells isolated by negative enrichment. The TCR sequence derives from an adult with COVID-19. The CDR3 DNA follows: TGTGCCAGCAGTTCCTCTGGACACGTCGCGGTGTACTTC. Translation gives CASSSSGHVAVYF.